What follows are 24 T cell receptor beta chains derived from one specimen sequenced in a study of OX40 agonist ivuxolimab in advanced cancers. The method was immunoSEQ multiplex PCR; TCRdb's version includes in-frame clones alone and lacks a portion of them. The repertoire holds around 20,000 clones, over 75% seen once, with 30% in the top ten. Material: CD4+ or CD8+ T cells sorted from blood, obtained in a trial of the OX40 agonist ivuxolimab. The receptors derive from an adult with an advanced solid tumor such as melanoma, head and neck, liver or kidney cancer.

The chain joins TRBV5-6 to TRBJ2-1; 7 bases line up with TRBD1. Germline CDR1 and CDR2: SGHDT and YYEEEE. This CDR3 region has 18 residues. Losses at the gene ends were 0 bases for V and 6 bases for J; bases not matched to a gene: 15. The CDR3 coding sequence is TGTGCCAGCAGCTTGGCCCCGCAAGGCAGGGGGATTAGCAATGAGCAGTTCTTC. It encodes CASSLAPQGRGISNEQFF.

The V and J genes are TRBV5-1 and TRBJ2-3; 8 positions match TRBD2. This CDR3 contains 15 residues. J was trimmed by 4 bases and V by 0 bases; bases with no gene match: 4. In germline, CDR1 is SGHRS, CDR2 YFSETQ. The CDR3 is CASSLAGTRADTQYF. The CDR3 nucleotides read TGCGCCAGCAGCTTGGCCGGGACTAGGGCAGATACGCAGTATTTT.

The chain joins TRBV6-1 to TRBJ2-7; TRBD1 matches at 8 bases. The CDR3 runs to 14 residues. Per the germline V gene, CDR1 is MNHNS and CDR2 is SASEGT. V was clipped by 4 bases and J by 3 bases; unmatched bases: 5. Here the CDR3 reads CASSVGTGLYEQYF. The DNA for the CDR3 is TGTGCCAGCAGTGTGGGGACAGGACTCTACGAGCAGTACTTC.

The V and J genes are TRBV5-1 and TRBJ2-3; perhaps TRBD1 as D (6 bases). Germline assignment: CDR1 SGHRS and CDR2 YFSETQ. The CDR3 runs 16 residues. Deletions cut 5 bases from V and 0 bases from J, with 16 bases between. CDR3 in DNA: TGCGCCAGCAGTTCTAGGCTGACAGGTAGCACAGATACGCAGTATTTT. Amino acid sequence: CASSSRLTGSTDTQYF.

V gene TRBV6-4 combines with J gene TRBJ1-6, with 9 bases fitting TRBD1. The CDR3 is 14 residues long. J was trimmed by 8 bases and V by 6 bases; bases with no gene match: 5. In germline, CDR1 is MRHNA, CDR2 SNTAGT. As DNA, the CDR3 is TGTGCCAGCAGCAGGACAGGGGATGATTCACCCCTCCACTTT. It translates to CASSRTGDDSPLHF.

The chain carries TRBV15 and TRBJ1-5; no definite D call. The CDR3 has 12 residues. V was cut by 5 bases and J by 7 bases, with 9 bases left in between. CDR1 and CDR2 (germline): LNHNV, YYDKDF (reference sequence). The DNA for the CDR3 is TGTGCCACCAGCTCCCCGGAACAGCCCCAGCATTTT. It translates to CATSSPEQPQHF. The whole variable domain, remainder taken from reference TRBV15 and TRBJ1-5, is DAMVIQNPRYQVTQFGKPVTLSCSQTLNHNVMYWYQQKSSQAPKLLFHYYDKDFNNEADTPDNFQSRRPNTSFCFLDIRSPGLGDTAMYLCATSSPEQPQHFGDGTRLSIL.

This rearrangement joins TRBV7-2 to TRBJ1-2; TRBD1 is a possible D gene (6 bases). Germline V gene sequence: CDR1 SGHTA, CDR2 FQGNSA. The ends were cut back, 1 base at V and 5 bases at J, with 11 bases in the middle. The CDR3 runs to 14 residues. Here the CDR3 reads CASSLDGGLYGYTF. DNA of the CDR3: TGTGCCAGCAGCTTAGACGGGGGGCTTTATGGCTACACCTTC.

This clone was detected only once. This chain links TRBV4-2 with TRBJ2-7; perhaps TRBD1 as D (6 bases). The CDR3 sequence is 14 residues long. CDR1 LGHNA and CDR2 YNFKEQ come from the germline V gene. V dropped 4 bases and J dropped 1 base, with 11 bases sitting between them. The chain's CDR3 is CASSRVDRSYEQYF. The CDR3 DNA follows: TGTGCCAGCAGCCGAGTGGACAGATCCTACGAGCAGTACTTC.

The chain has TRBV2 and TRBJ2-7; 7 nucleotides match TRBD2. V shed 4 bases, J shed 5 bases, and the junction held 5 bases outside the gene matches. CDR1 is SNHLY, CDR2 FYNNEI, per germline. The CDR3 has 13 amino acids. The DNA of the CDR3 is TGTGCCAGCAGTGGGCGGGAGTTTAACGAGCAGTACTTC. As protein: CASSGREFNEQYF.

The J gene is TRBJ2-5, the V gene TRBV6-6; possibly TRBD1 or TRBD2 for D (5 bases each). Between the trimmed V and J ends, which lost 6 bases and 9 bases, there was a span of 17 bases. Germline-derived CDR1 and CDR2 are MNHNY and SVGAGI (reference sequence). The CDR3 totals 13 residues. CDR3 nucleotides: TGTGCCAGCAGGGATCCCGGGATAGGGGCCCAGTACTTC. Translation: CASRDPGIGAQYF.

The chain employs TRBV21-1 and TRBJ1-2; the listed D gene, TRBD1, was not tested against the DNA. TRBV21-1 is labeled a pseudogene. This CDR3 has 14 amino acids. CDR3 in amino acids: CASTTGEGAYGYTF. In DNA, the CDR3 is TGTGCCAGCACCACGGGCGAAGGGGCCTATGGCTACACCTTC.

This CDR3 is CASSERAQGYTF. CDR3 in DNA: TGTGCCAGCAGCGAACGGGCTCAAGGCTACACCTTC. This chain connects TRBV7-7 to TRBJ1-2; D gene unclear. This CDR3 comprises 12 residues. Germline CDR1 is SSHAT and CDR2 is FNYEAQ (reference sequence). V shed 5 bases and J shed 8 bases, with 12 bases lying between them.

This chain uses TRBV18 with TRBJ1-1; D not certain. The CDR3 loop spans 14 amino acids. V lost 4 bases to trimming and J lost 4 bases, with 13 bases between them. CDR1 is KGHSH and CDR2 is LQKENI in the germline V gene. CDR3 loop: CASSLQTGTTEAFF. The CDR3 nucleotides are TGTGCCAGCTCACTCCAGACCGGAACCACTGAAGCTTTCTTT.

This chain joins TRBV15 and TRBJ2-1; D gene ambiguous. Germline V gene lookup returns CDR1 LNHNV and CDR2 YYDKDF (reference sequence). Between the trimmed V and J ends, which lost 5 bases and 6 bases, there was a span of 8 bases. The CDR3 loop spans 12 amino acids. The chain's CDR3 is CATSGYINEQFF. CDR3 coding DNA: TGTGCCACCAGCGGATACATCAATGAGCAGTTCTTC.

J is TRBJ1-2 and V is TRBV18, with a weak D call TRBD1 (5 bases). Germline V lookup: CDR1 KGHSH, CDR2 LQKENI. The CDR3 is 14 amino acids. Trimming stripped 4 bases from V and 9 bases from J, with 18 bases between. CDR3: CASSQGQGALRYTF. The CDR3 DNA follows: TGTGCCAGCTCACAAGGACAAGGGGCGCTTCGCTACACCTTC.

V is TRBV5-5 and J is TRBJ1-3; D is unresolved. CDR1 is SGHKS, CDR2 YYEKEE, per germline (reference sequence). V shed 1 base and J shed 4 bases, with 3 bases lying between them. The CDR3 is 12 amino acids. CDR3 residues: CASSLRGNTIYF. CDR3 in DNA: TGTGCCAGCAGCTTGAGGGGAAACACCATATATTTT.

The J gene is TRBJ2-2, the V gene TRBV10-2; 10 bases align to TRBD2. The CDR3 has 15 residues. Germline CDR1 reads WSHSY; CDR2 reads SAAADI. V shed 4 bases and J 1 base; nucleotides not matched to a gene: 0. This chain's CDR3 is CASSVAGGNTGELFF. For the CDR3, the DNA is TGCGCCAGCAGTGTAGCGGGAGGGAACACCGGGGAGCTGTTTTTT.

The chain carries TRBV6-1 and TRBJ1-1, with D hard to call. Trimming stripped 7 bases from V and 0 bases from J, with 6 bases between. The CDR3 extends over 12 amino acids. In germline, CDR1 is MNHNS, CDR2 SASEGT. CDR3 residues: CASTPMNTEAFF. As DNA, the CDR3 is TGTGCCAGCACCCCAATGAACACTGAAGCTTTCTTT.

This chain links TRBV12-5 with TRBJ2-5, with TRBD1 identical over 7 bases. The CDR3 totals 14 residues. Trimming removed 5 bases from V and 9 bases from J; junction bases left unmatched: 12. Germline V lookup: CDR1 LGHNT, CDR2 FRNRAP. The CDR3 spells CASGPTGPQGAQYF. CDR3 nucleotides: TGTGCTAGTGGTCCGACAGGGCCCCAAGGAGCCCAGTACTTC.

The rearrangement links TRBV11-1 to TRBJ1-2; 7 bases line up with TRBD1. The junction had 8 bases not matched to a gene; V was cut back by 6 bases and J by 4 bases. The CDR3 length is 14 residues. From germline, CDR1 is SGHAT and CDR2 FQDESV (reference sequence). The CDR3 DNA reads as TGTGCCAGCAGTCCGGGACAGTCTGGCTATGGCTACACCTTC. Residues: CASSPGQSGYGYTF.

The V and J genes are TRBV30 and TRBJ2-7; 10 bases fit TRBD2. J gave up 5 bases and V 5 bases, and 9 bases lay outside the gene matches. CDR3 length: 14 residues. The germline gives CDR1 GTSNPN, CDR2 SVGIG (reference sequence). CDR3 nucleotide sequence: TGTGCCTGGGGCAGGGGAGCGGGAGGGCACGAGCAGTACTTC. It yields the protein CAWGRGAGGHEQYF.

This clone was detected a few times. V and J are TRBV15 and TRBJ1-1, with D tentatively TRBD1 (6 bases). With 1 base removed from V and 1 base from J, the gap between germline ends came to 7 bases. The CDR3 contains 14 residues. Germline V gives CDR1 LNHNV, CDR2 YYDKDF (reference sequence). The CDR3 region is CATSRGGQNTEAFF. In DNA form, the CDR3 reads TGTGCCACCAGCAGAGGGGGACAGAACACTGAAGCTTTCTTT.

The CDR3 bases are TGTGCCAGCGGGGGGCACTTACAAGAGACCCAGTACTTC. This sequence encodes CASGGHLQETQYF. The chain links TRBV9 to TRBJ2-5; perhaps D is TRBD1 or TRBD2 (6 bases each). The CDR3 covers 13 residues. CDR1 SGDLS and CDR2 YYNGEE come from the germline V gene. Deletions cut 7 bases from V and 2 bases from J, with 12 bases between. The whole variable domain, filled in from reference TRBV9 and TRBJ2-5, reads DSGVTQTPKHLITATGQRVTLRCSPRSGDLSVYWYQQSLDQGLQFLIQYYNGEERAKGNILERFSAQQFPDLHSELNLSSLELGDSALYFCASGGHLQETQYFGPGTRLLVL.

The chain uses TRBV27 and TRBJ1-1; tentative D call: TRBD1 (5 bases). Between the trimmed V and J ends, which lost 6 bases and 3 bases, there was a span of 11 bases. Germline V gene sequence: CDR1 MNHEY, CDR2 SMNVEV (reference sequence). This CDR3 region has 13 residues. CDR3 DNA: TGTGCCAGCAGGCAACTACAGGACACTGAAGCTTTCTTT. Its protein product is CASRQLQDTEAFF.